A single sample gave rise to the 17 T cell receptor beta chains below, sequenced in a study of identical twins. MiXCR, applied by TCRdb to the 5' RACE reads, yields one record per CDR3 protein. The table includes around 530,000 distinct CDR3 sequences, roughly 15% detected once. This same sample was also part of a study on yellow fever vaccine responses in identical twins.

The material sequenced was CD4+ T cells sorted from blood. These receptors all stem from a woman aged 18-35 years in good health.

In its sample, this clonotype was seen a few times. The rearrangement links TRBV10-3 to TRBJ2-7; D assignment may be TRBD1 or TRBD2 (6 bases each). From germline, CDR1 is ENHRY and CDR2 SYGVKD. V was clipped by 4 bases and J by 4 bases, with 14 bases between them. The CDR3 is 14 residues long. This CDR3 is CAISGVGGRYEQYF. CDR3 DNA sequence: TGTGCCATCAGTGGAGTGGGGGGCAGGTACGAGCAGTACTTC.

The CDR3 DNA follows: TGTGCTAGTGGTTTGGTGAGTGAGTGGGCAGATACGCAGTATTTT. The encoded protein is CASGLVSEWADTQYF. The chain is built from TRBV12-5 and TRBJ2-3; unclear D gene. This CDR3 region has 15 residues. V was cut by 0 bases and J by 4 bases, with 11 bases left in between. Germline CDR1 is LGHNT and CDR2 is FRNRAP.

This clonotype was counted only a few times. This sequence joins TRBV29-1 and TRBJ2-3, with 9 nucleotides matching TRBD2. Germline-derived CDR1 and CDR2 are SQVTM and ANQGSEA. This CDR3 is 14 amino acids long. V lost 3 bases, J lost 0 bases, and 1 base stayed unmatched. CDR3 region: CSVEGLASTDTQYF. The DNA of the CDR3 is TGCAGCGTTGAGGGACTAGCTAGCACAGATACGCAGTATTTT.

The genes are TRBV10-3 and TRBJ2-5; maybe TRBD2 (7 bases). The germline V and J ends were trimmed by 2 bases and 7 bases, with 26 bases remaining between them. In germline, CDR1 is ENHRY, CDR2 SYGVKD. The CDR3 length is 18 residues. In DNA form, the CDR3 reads TGTGCCATCAGTGAGAATTTATCGGGGGGCCCAATGTCGGGGACCCAGTACTTC. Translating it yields CAISENLSGGPMSGTQYF.

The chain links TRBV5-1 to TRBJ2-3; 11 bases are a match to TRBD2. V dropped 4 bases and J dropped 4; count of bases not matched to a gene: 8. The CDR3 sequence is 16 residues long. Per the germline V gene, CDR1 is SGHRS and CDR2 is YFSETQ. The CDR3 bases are TGCGCCAGCAGCGGCCTAACTAGCGGGGGTTCAGATACGCAGTATTTT. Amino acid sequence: CASSGLTSGGSDTQYF.

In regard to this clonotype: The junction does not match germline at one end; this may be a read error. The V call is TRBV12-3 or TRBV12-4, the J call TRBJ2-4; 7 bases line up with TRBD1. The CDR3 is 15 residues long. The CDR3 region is CASRLGQVRENIQYF. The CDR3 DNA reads TGTGCCAGCAGATTAGGACAGGTTAGGGAAAACATTCAGTACTTC.

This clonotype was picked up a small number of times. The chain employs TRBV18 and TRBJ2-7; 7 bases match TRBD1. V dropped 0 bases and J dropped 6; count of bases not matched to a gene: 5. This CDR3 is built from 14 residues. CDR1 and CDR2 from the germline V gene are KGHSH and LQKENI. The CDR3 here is CASSPPRQGSEQYF. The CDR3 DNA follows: TGTGCCAGCTCACCACCGAGACAGGGAAGCGAGCAGTACTTC.

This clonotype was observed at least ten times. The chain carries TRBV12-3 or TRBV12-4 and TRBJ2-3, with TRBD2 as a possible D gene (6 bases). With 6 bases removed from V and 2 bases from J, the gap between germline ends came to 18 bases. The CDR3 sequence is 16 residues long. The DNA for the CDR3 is TGTGCCAGCAGACGGACCGGGACTTACTACACAGATACGCAGTATTTT. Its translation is CASRRTGTYYTDTQYF.

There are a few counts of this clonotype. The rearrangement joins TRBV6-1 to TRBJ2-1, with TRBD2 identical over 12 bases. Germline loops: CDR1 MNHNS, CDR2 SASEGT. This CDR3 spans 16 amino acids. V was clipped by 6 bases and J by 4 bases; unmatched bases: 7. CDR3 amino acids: CASSPVGLAGYNEQFF. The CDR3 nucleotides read TGTGCCAGCAGCCCGGTGGGACTAGCGGGTTACAATGAGCAGTTCTTC.

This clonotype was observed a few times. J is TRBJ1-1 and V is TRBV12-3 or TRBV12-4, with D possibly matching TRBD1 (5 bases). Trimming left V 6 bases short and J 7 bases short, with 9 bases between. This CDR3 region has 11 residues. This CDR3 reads CASRRGGEAFF. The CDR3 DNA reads TGTGCCAGCAGAAGGGGTGGTGAAGCTTTCTTT.

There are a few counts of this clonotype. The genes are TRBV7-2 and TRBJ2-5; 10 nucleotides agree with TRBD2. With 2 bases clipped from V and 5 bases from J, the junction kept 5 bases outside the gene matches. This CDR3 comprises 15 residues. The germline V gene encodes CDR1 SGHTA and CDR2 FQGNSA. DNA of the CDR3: TGTGCCAGCAGCTTAAGCGGGAGGGCCGGGGAGACCCAGTACTTC. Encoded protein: CASSLSGRAGETQYF.

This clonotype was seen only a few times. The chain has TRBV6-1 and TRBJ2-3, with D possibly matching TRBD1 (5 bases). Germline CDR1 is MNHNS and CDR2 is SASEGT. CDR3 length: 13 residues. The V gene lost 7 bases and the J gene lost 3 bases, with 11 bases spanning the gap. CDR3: CASKGYETDTQYF. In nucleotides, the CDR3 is TGTGCCAGCAAGGGGTATGAGACAGATACGCAGTATTTT.

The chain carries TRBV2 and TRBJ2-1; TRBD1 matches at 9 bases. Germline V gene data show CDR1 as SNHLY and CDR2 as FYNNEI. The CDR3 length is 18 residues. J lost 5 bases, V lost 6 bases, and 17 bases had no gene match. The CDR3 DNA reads TGTGCCAGCAGACTCGTCCCGGGACAGGGAACATGGGACAATGAGCAGTTCTTC. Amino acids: CASRLVPGQGTWDNEQFF.

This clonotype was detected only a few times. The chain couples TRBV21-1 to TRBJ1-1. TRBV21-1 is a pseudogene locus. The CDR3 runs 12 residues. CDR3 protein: CASSPRTVEAFF. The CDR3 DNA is TGTGCCAGCAGCCCACGGACCGTCGAAGCTTTCTTT.

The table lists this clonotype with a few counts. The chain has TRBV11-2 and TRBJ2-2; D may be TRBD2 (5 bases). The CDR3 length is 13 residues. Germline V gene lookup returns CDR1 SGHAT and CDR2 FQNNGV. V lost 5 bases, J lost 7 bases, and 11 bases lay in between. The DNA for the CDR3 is TGTGCCAGCAGCCCTTTCCGGGGCGGGGAGCTGTTTTTT. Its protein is CASSPFRGGELFF.

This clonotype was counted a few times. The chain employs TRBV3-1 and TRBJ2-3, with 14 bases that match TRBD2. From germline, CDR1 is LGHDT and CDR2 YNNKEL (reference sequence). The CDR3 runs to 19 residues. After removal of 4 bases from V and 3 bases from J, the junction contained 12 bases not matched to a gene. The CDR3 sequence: CASSPTGLAGVGHTDTQYF. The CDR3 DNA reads TGTGCCAGCAGCCCTACGGGACTAGCGGGAGTTGGTCATACAGATACGCAGTATTTT.

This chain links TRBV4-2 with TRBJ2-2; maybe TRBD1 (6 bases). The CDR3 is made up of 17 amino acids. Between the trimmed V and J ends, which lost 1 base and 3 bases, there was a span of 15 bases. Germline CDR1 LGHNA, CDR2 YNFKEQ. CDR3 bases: TGTGCCAGCAGCCAAGTTTACGGGGACACACACACCGGGGAGCTGTTTTTT. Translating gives CASSQVYGDTHTGELFF.